This TCR beta chain was retrieved from a study of STAT5B mutations in CD4+ large granular lymphocyte leukemia. TCRdb keeps only in-frame clones here, not all; method: immunoSEQ multiplex PCR. Of tens of thousands of clones listed, roughly 84% are singletons. V was pared by 8 bases and J by 6 bases, with 9 bases of the junction left unmatched. Germline CDR1 reads SGHTA; CDR2 reads FQGTGA. There are 14 residues in the CDR3. The chain uses TRBV7-3 and TRBJ1-2; 10 nucleotides agree with TRBD1. The specimen sequenced was CD4+ T cells from blood buffy coats. This TCR came from a human donor in good health. The CDR3 region has the DNA TGTGCCAGCGCCCTGGACAGGGGGGGAGATGGCTACACCTTC. Its translation is CASALDRGGDGYTF.